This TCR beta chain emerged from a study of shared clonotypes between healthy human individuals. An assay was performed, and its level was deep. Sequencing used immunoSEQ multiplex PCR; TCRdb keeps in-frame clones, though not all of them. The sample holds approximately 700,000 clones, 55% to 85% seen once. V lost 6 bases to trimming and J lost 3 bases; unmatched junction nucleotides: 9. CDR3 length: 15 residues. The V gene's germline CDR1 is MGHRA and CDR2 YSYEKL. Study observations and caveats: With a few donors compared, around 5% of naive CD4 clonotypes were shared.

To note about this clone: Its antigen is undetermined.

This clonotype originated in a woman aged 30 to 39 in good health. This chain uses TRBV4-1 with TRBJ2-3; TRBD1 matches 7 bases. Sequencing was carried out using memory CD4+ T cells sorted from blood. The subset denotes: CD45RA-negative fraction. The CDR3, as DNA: TGCGCCAGCAGTCCGTGGACAGGCGGTACAGATACGCAGTATTTT. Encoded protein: CASSPWTGGTDTQYF.